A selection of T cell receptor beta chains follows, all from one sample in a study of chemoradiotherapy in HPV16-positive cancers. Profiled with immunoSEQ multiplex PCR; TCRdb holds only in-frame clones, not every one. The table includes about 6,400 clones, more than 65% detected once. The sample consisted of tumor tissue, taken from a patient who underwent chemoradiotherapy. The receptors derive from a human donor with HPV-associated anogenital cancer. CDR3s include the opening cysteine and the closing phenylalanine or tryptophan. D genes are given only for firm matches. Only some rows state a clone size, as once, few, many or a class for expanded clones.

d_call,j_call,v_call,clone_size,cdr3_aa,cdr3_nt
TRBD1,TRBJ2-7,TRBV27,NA,CASSFFTGDYEQYF,TGTGCCAGCAGTTTTTTTACAGGGGACTACGAGCAGTACTTC
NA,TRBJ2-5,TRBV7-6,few,CASSPEMETQYF,TGTGCCAGCAGCCCTGAAATGGAGACCCAGTACTTC
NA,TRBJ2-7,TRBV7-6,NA,CASSLAAVGRSEQYF,TGTGCCAGCAGCTTAGCCGCGGTGGGTCGGAGCGAGCAGTACTTC
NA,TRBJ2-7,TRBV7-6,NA,CASSLSDSYEQYF,TGTGCCAGCAGCTTAAGCGACTCCTACGAGCAGTACTTC
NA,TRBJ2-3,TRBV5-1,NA,CASSSSVRTDTQYF,TGCGCCAGCAGCTCCTCTGTAAGGACAGATACGCAGTATTTT
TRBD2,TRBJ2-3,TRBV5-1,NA,CASSTVGGRGDTQYF,TGCGCCAGCAGCACGGTCGGGGGGAGGGGCGATACGCAGTATTTT
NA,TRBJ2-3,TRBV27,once,CASTPLGGKGTDTQYF,TGTGCCAGCACCCCCCTTGGGGGCAAGGGCACAGATACGCAGTATTTT
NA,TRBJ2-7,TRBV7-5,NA,CASSLDLDHTSGIYGKQYF,TGTGCCAGCAGCTTAGATCTTGACCATACCTCAGGCATCTACGGGAAGCAGTACTTC
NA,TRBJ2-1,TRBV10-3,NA,CAIRVSDNEQFF,TGTGCCATCAGAGTTTCTGACAATGAGCAGTTCTTC
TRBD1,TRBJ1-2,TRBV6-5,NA,CASYRDRDFGYTF,TGTGCCAGCTACCGGGACAGGGATTTTGGCTACACCTTC
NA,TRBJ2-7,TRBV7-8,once,CASSLVSGPYEQYF,TGTGCCAGCAGCTTAGTGAGCGGCCCCTACGAGCAGTACTTC